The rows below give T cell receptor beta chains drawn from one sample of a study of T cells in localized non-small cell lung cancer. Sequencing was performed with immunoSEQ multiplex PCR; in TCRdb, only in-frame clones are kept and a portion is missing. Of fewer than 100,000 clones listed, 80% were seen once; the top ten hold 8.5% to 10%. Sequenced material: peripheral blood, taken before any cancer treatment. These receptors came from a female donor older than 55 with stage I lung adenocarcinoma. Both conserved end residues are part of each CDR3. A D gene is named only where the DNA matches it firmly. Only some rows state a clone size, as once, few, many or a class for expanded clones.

cdr3_aa: CASSLTEDSENTEAFF; cdr3_nt: TGTGCCAGCAGCCTTACGGAGGACAGCGAGAACACTGAAGCTTTCTTT; clone_size: -; d_call: -; v_call: TRBV7-8; j_call: TRBJ1-1
cdr3_aa: CASSLDRGIGELFF; cdr3_nt: TGTGCCAGCAGCTTAGACAGGGGGATTGGGGAGCTGTTTTTT; clone_size: -; d_call: TRBD1; v_call: TRBV7-2; j_call: TRBJ2-2
cdr3_aa: CASSPTTGGGYTF; cdr3_nt: TGTGCCAGTAGTCCGACGACAGGAGGGGGCTACACCTTC; clone_size: -; d_call: -; v_call: TRBV19; j_call: TRBJ1-2
cdr3_aa: CASSPTGLPLGYEQYF; cdr3_nt: TGTGCCAGCAGCCCGACAGGATTACCTTTGGGCTACGAGCAGTACTTC; clone_size: -; d_call: -; v_call: TRBV9; j_call: TRBJ2-7
cdr3_aa: CASSLFQGRGTANQPQHF; cdr3_nt: TGTGCCAGCAGTTTATTTCAGGGGCGCGGGACAGCGAATCAGCCCCAGCATTTT; clone_size: -; d_call: TRBD1; v_call: TRBV28; j_call: TRBJ1-5
cdr3_aa: CASSLLASGTGEQYF; cdr3_nt: TGTGCCAGCAGCTTACTAGCTAGCGGGACGGGCGAGCAGTACTTC; clone_size: once; d_call: TRBD2; v_call: TRBV7-2; j_call: TRBJ2-7
cdr3_aa: CASSFGQGGRQPQHF; cdr3_nt: TGTGCCAGCAGCTTTGGACAGGGTGGCCGACAGCCCCAGCATTTT; clone_size: -; d_call: TRBD1; v_call: TRBV11-2; j_call: TRBJ1-5
cdr3_aa: CASSLSLTVSGNTIYF; cdr3_nt: TGTGCCAGCAGCCTCTCCCTGACAGTCTCTGGAAACACCATATATTTT; clone_size: -; d_call: -; v_call: TRBV13; j_call: TRBJ1-3
cdr3_aa: CASSRTGAGELFF; cdr3_nt: TGTGCCAGCAGCCGGACAGGGGCCGGGGAGCTGTTTTTT; clone_size: -; d_call: TRBD1; v_call: TRBV7-6; j_call: TRBJ2-2
cdr3_aa: CASEGAQVSSYNEQFF; cdr3_nt: TGTGCCAGCGAAGGGGCACAGGTGAGCTCCTACAATGAGCAGTTCTTC; clone_size: -; d_call: -; v_call: TRBV2; j_call: TRBJ2-1
cdr3_aa: CASSHYSFGSEAFF; cdr3_nt: TGCGCCAGCAGCCACTACTCCTTTGGGTCTGAAGCTTTCTTT; clone_size: -; d_call: -; v_call: TRBV4-1; j_call: TRBJ1-1
cdr3_aa: CASSATRSNEQFF; cdr3_nt: TGTGCCAGCAGCGCGACTAGATCCAATGAGCAGTTCTTC; clone_size: -; d_call: -; v_call: TRBV9; j_call: TRBJ2-1
cdr3_aa: CASSPGTTRYEQYF; cdr3_nt: TGTGCCAGCAGTCCCGGGACAACCCGCTACGAGCAGTACTTC; clone_size: -; d_call: -; v_call: TRBV28; j_call: TRBJ2-7
cdr3_aa: CASSYSQLRNSPLHF; cdr3_nt: TGTGCCAGCAGTTACTCACAGCTTCGGAATTCACCCCTCCACTTT; clone_size: -; d_call: -; v_call: TRBV6-5; j_call: TRBJ1-6
cdr3_aa: CASSFGSTPTNEKLFF; cdr3_nt: TGTGCCAGCAGCTTTGGTTCAACCCCAACTAATGAAAAACTGTTTTTT; clone_size: once; d_call: -; v_call: TRBV2; j_call: TRBJ1-4
cdr3_aa: CASLKPTQGTEAFF; cdr3_nt: TGTGCCAGCTTGAAACCCACACAAGGCACTGAAGCTTTCTTT; clone_size: -; d_call: -; v_call: TRBV2; j_call: TRBJ1-1
cdr3_aa: CASRMGGKGNTEAFF; cdr3_nt: TGTGCCAGCCGAATGGGGGGAAAGGGGAACACTGAAGCTTTCTTT; clone_size: -; d_call: -; v_call: TRBV25-1; j_call: TRBJ1-1
cdr3_aa: CASSTHPTAGEQYF; cdr3_nt: TGCGCCAGCAGCACACACCCAACTGCGGGCGAGCAGTACTTC; clone_size: -; d_call: -; v_call: TRBV4-1; j_call: TRBJ2-7
cdr3_aa: CASSFPPGGGGQETQYF; cdr3_nt: TGTGCCAGCAGTTTCCCCCCAGGGGGAGGTGGCCAAGAGACCCAGTACTTC; clone_size: once; d_call: -; v_call: TRBV28; j_call: TRBJ2-5
cdr3_aa: CASSFGPSQETQYF; cdr3_nt: TGTGCCAGTAGCTTTGGACCGTCGCAAGAGACCCAGTACTTC; clone_size: -; d_call: -; v_call: TRBV5-6; j_call: TRBJ2-5
cdr3_aa: CASSPSETEAFF; cdr3_nt: TGTGCCAGCAGCCCCTCGGAGACTGAAGCTTTCTTT; clone_size: -; d_call: -; v_call: TRBV7-8; j_call: TRBJ1-1
cdr3_aa: CASGGGATSALGYTF; cdr3_nt: TGTGCCAGTGGTGGGGGGGCGACTTCGGCACTTGGCTACACCTTC; clone_size: few; d_call: -; v_call: TRBV19; j_call: TRBJ1-2
cdr3_aa: CASSLGEGAYEQYF; cdr3_nt: TGTGCCAGCAGCTTGGGGGAAGGGGCCTACGAGCAGTACTTC; clone_size: -; d_call: -; v_call: TRBV5-8; j_call: TRBJ2-7
cdr3_aa: CASSEIEGAWVLNGYTF; cdr3_nt: TGTGCCAGCAGTGAAATAGAGGGGGCGTGGGTATTGAATGGCTACACCTTC; clone_size: once; d_call: TRBD1; v_call: TRBV2; j_call: TRBJ1-2
cdr3_aa: CASSLGGRVVGNTIYF; cdr3_nt: TGTGCCAGCAGCTTAGGCGGAAGGGTAGTTGGAAACACCATATATTTT; clone_size: -; d_call: -; v_call: TRBV7-2; j_call: TRBJ1-3
cdr3_aa: CATSRDRLPGNTIYF; cdr3_nt: TGTGCCACCAGCAGAGACAGGCTCCCTGGAAACACCATATATTTT; clone_size: -; d_call: -; v_call: TRBV15; j_call: TRBJ1-3
cdr3_aa: CASSLAAGNGNIQYF; cdr3_nt: TGTGCCAGCAGCTTAGCGGCAGGGAATGGAAACATTCAGTACTTC; clone_size: -; d_call: -; v_call: TRBV7-9; j_call: TRBJ2-4
cdr3_aa: CASSQDKGAHQPQHF; cdr3_nt: TGTGCCAGCAGCCAAGATAAGGGGGCCCATCAGCCCCAGCATTTT; clone_size: -; d_call: TRBD1; v_call: TRBV4-2; j_call: TRBJ1-5
cdr3_aa: CAGSGSGANVLTF; cdr3_nt: TGTGCCGGCTCGGGCTCTGGGGCCAACGTCCTGACTTTC; clone_size: -; d_call: -; v_call: TRBV2; j_call: TRBJ2-6
cdr3_aa: CASSLASRGLGANVLTF; cdr3_nt: TGTGCCAGCAGCTTAGCGAGCAGGGGGCTAGGGGCCAACGTCCTGACTTTC; clone_size: -; d_call: TRBD1; v_call: TRBV7-8; j_call: TRBJ2-6
cdr3_aa: CASSIGQPPDEQYF; cdr3_nt: TGTGCCAGCAGCATCGGACAGCCACCTGACGAGCAGTACTTC; clone_size: -; d_call: -; v_call: TRBV7-9; j_call: TRBJ2-7
cdr3_aa: CASNSGEEATEAFF; cdr3_nt: TGTGCCAGCAATTCCGGCGAAGAGGCCACTGAAGCTTTCTTT; clone_size: -; d_call: -; v_call: TRBV2; j_call: TRBJ1-1
cdr3_aa: CASSQDQGKSYEQYF; cdr3_nt: TGTGCCAGCAGCCAAGACCAGGGGAAGTCCTACGAGCAGTACTTC; clone_size: few; d_call: -; v_call: TRBV4-2; j_call: TRBJ2-7
cdr3_aa: CASSVGSRIGTGELFF; cdr3_nt: TGTGCCAGCAGCGTAGGAAGCAGGATAGGGACCGGGGAGCTGTTTTTT; clone_size: -; d_call: -; v_call: TRBV9; j_call: TRBJ2-2
cdr3_aa: CASSLAPSGAEETQYF; cdr3_nt: TGCGCCAGCAGCTTGGCACCTAGCGGGGCGGAAGAGACCCAGTACTTC; clone_size: -; d_call: TRBD2; v_call: TRBV5-1; j_call: TRBJ2-5
cdr3_aa: CASSLALSTSGKETQYF; cdr3_nt: TGCGCCAGCAGCTTGGCCCTCTCGACTAGCGGCAAAGAGACCCAGTACTTC; clone_size: -; d_call: TRBD2; v_call: TRBV5-1; j_call: TRBJ2-5
cdr3_aa: CASSLGNRGTTDTQYF; cdr3_nt: TGTGCCAGCAGCTTGGGTAACAGGGGGACGACAGATACGCAGTATTTT; clone_size: -; d_call: TRBD1; v_call: TRBV5-8; j_call: TRBJ2-3
cdr3_aa: CASMGLGRSYEQYF; cdr3_nt: TGTGCCAGCATGGGCCTTGGCCGGTCCTACGAGCAGTACTTC; clone_size: -; d_call: -; v_call: TRBV6-5; j_call: TRBJ2-7